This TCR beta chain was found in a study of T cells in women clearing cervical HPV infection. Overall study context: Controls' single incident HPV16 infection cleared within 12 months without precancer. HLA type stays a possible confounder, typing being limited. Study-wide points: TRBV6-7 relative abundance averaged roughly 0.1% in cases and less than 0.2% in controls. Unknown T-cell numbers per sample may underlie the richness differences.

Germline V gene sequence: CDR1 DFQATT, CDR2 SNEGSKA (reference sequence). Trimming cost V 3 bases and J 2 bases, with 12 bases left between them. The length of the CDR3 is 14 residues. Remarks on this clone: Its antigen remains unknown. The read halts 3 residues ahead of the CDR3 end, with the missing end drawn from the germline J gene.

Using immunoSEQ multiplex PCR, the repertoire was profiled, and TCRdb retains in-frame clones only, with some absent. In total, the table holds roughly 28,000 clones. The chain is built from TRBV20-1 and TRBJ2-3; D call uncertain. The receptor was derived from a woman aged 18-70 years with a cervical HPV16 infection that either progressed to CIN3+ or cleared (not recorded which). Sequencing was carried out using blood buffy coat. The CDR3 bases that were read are TGCAGTGCTAGTAATACCGGGTACACAGATACG. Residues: CSASNTGYTDT. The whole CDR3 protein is CSASNTGYTDTQYF.